This TCR beta chain was observed in a study of technical replicates of blood from several donors. Assay used: immunoSEQ multiplex PCR; TCRdb lists only in-frame clones, some missing. The sample yields about 73,000 clones, roughly 93% seen once. The CDR3 runs to 14 residues. Germline values: CDR1 SGHDT, CDR2 YYEEEE. The V and J ends lost 4 bases and 2 bases, in that order; junction bases with no gene match: 2. This receptor was taken from a human donor in good health. This sequence joins TRBV5-6 and TRBJ2-7; TRBD1 matches 11 bases. Sequenced: T cells isolated from PBMCs. In DNA form, the CDR3 reads TGTGCCAGCAGCCTGGGACAGGGGGCCTACGAGCAGTACTTC. Protein sequence: CASSLGQGAYEQYF.